This T cell receptor beta chain was retrieved from a study of blood T cell repertoires in COVID-19. Sequencing was performed with immunoSEQ multiplex PCR; in TCRdb, only in-frame clones are kept and a portion is missing. The sample consists of about 440,000 clones, around 90% of them appearing once. Germline trimming cut 4 bases from V and 4 bases from J; bases unmatched to any gene: 10. The CDR3 sequence is 17 residues long. The germline V gene has CDR1 SGHNT and CDR2 YENEEA. The material sequenced was PBMCs or T cells enriched from blood (not recorded which). The clonotype was recovered from a woman younger than 30 with acute COVID-19. This chain links TRBV11-3 with TRBJ2-3; 11 bases map to TRBD1. In nucleotides, the CDR3 is TGTGCCAGCAGCTATGCAGGGTGGGACAGGGGGGCAGATACGCAGTATTTT. Protein sequence: CASSYAGWDRGADTQYF. Looking up the rest from reference TRBV11-3 and TRBJ2-3 gives the full variable domain: EAGVVQSPRYKIIEKKQPVAFWCNPISGHNTLYWYLQNLGQGPELLIRYENEEAVDDSQLPKDRFSAERLKGVDSTLKIQPAELGDSAVYLCASSYAGWDRGADTQYFGPGTRLTVL.